A single T cell receptor (beta chain) is shown here with its context. The data were taken from a study of blood T cell repertoires in COVID-19. The overall study: From T cells, B-cell-depleted T cells, or PBMCs came the material, which was cDNA or gDNA.

Sequenced by immunoSEQ multiplex PCR; TCRdb stores in-frame clones only, minus some. The top ten hold 7% to 8.5% of the sample, which has just under 70,000 clones, 86% seen once. The CDR3 has 16 residues. Germline V gene sequence: CDR1 MDHEN, CDR2 SYDVKM. The V gene end was trimmed by 10 bases and the J gene end by 1 base; junction bases not matched to a gene: 11. Sequenced input: peripheral blood. The clonotype comes from a man aged 25-45 years with acute or convalescent COVID-19. The gene calls are TRBV28 and TRBJ2-2; 8 bases are a match to TRBD1. CDR3 DNA sequence: TGTGCCACTAAAAAGTCGGGACAGGAGAACACCGGGGAGCTGTTTTTT. Translated, it gives CATKKSGQENTGELFF. The complete variable domain, with remaining parts taken from reference TRBV28 and TRBJ2-2, reads DVKVTQSSRYLVKRTGEKVFLECVQDMDHENMFWYRQDPGLGLRLIYFSYDVKMKEKGDIPEGYSVSREKKERFSLILESASTNQTSMYLCATKKSGQENTGELFFGEGSRLTVL.